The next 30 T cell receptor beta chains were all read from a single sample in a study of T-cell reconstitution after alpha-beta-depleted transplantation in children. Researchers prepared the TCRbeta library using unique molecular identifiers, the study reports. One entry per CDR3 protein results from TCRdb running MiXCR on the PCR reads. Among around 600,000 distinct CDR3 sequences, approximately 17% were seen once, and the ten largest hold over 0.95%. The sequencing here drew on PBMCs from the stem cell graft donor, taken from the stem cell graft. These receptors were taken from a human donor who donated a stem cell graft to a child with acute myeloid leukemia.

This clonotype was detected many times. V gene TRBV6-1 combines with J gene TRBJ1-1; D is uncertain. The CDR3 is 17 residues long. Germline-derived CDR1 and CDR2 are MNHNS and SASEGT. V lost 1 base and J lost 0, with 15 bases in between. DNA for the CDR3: TGTGCCAGCAGTGAAGGGTTCGGGGTTCTTATGAACACTGAAGCTTTCTTT. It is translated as CASSEGFGVLMNTEAFF.

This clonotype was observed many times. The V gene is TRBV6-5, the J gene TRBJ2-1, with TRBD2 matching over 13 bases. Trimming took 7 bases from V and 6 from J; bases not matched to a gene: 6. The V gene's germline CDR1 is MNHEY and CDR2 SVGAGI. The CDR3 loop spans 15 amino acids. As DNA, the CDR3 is TGTGCCAGCACTCCCGGACTAGCGGGGGCCAATGAGCAGTTCTTC. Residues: CASTPGLAGANEQFF.

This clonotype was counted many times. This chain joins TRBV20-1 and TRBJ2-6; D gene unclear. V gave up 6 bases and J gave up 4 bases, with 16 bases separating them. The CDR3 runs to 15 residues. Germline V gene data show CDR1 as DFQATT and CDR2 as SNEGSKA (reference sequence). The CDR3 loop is CSAPLITSGANVLTF. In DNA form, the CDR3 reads TGCAGTGCCCCCCTGATCACTTCCGGGGCCAACGTCCTGACTTTC.

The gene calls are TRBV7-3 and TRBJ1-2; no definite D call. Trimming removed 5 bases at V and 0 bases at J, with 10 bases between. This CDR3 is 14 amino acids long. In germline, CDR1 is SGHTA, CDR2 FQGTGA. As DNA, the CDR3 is TGTGCCAGCAGCCCGGCCGCGGCTAACTATGGCTACACCTTC. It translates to CASSPAAANYGYTF.

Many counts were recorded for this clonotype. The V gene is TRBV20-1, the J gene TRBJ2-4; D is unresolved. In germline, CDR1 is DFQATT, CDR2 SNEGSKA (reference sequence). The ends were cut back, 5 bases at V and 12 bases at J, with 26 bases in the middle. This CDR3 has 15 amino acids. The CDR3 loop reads CSAPPPAAPQLTQYF. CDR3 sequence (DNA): TGCAGTGCTCCCCCCCCGGCGGCTCCTCAGTTGACTCAGTACTTC.

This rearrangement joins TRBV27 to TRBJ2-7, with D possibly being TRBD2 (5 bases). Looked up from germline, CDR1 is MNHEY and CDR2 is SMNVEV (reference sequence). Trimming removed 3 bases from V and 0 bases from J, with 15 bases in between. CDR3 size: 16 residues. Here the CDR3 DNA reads TGTGCCAGCAGTTTGGGAGCGGAACGGAGCTCCTACGAGCAGTACTTC. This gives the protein CASSLGAERSSYEQYF.

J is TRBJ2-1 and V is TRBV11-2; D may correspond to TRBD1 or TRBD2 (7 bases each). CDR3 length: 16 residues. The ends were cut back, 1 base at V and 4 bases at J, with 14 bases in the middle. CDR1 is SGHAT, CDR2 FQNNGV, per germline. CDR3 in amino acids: CASSLVQGGGYNEQFF. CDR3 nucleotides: TGTGCCAGCAGCTTAGTTCAGGGGGGGGGGTACAATGAGCAGTTCTTC.

CDR3 sequence reads: CASSQDLGASGANVLTF. CDR3 DNA: TGCGCCAGCAGCCAAGATTTGGGAGCCTCTGGGGCCAACGTCCTGACTTTC. V and J are TRBV4-3 and TRBJ2-6; perhaps TRBD2 as D (5 bases). Germline V CDR1 and CDR2: LGHNA, YSLEER. Between the trimmed V and J ends, which lost 0 bases and 0 bases, there was a span of 9 bases. This CDR3 is 17 amino acids long.

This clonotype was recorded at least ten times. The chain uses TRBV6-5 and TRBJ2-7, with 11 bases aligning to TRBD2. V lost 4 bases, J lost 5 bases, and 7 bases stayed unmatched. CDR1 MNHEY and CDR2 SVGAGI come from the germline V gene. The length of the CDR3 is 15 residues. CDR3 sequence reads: CASSSSSGGLNEQYV. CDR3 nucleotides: TGTGCCAGCAGTTCGTCTAGCGGGGGGTTGAACGAGCAGTACGTC.

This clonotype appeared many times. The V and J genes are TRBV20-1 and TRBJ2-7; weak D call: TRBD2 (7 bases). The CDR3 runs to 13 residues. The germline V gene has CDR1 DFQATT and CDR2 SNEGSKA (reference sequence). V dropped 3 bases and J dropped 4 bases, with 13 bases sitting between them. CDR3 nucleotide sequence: TGCAGTGCTAGCGGGGGGCGCCCTTACGAGCAGTACGTC. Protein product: CSASGGRPYEQYV.

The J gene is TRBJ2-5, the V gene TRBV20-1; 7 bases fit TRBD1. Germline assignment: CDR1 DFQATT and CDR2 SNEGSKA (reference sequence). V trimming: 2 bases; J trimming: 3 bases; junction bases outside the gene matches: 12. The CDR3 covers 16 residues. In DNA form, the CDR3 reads TGCAGTGCTAGACCATTCCCCGGGACAGCTAAAGAGACCCAGTACTTC. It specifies CSARPFPGTAKETQYF.

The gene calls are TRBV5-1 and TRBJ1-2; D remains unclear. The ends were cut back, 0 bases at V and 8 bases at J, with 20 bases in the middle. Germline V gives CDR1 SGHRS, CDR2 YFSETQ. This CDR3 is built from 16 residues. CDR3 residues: CASSLEEARHHGGYTF. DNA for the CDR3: TGCGCCAGCAGCTTGGAGGAGGCCAGGCATCACGGGGGCTACACCTTC.

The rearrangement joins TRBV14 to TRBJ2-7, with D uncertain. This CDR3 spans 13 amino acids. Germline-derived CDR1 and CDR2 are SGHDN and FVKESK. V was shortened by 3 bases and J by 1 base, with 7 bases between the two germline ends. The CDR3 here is CASSQPESYEQYF. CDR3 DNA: TGTGCCAGCAGCCAGCCTGAATCCTACGAGCAGTACTTC.

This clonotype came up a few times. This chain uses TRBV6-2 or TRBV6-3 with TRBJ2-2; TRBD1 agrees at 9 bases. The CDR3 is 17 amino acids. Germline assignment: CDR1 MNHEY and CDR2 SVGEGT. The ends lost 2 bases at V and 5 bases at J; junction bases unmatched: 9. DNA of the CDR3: TGTGCCAGCAGTTACCCTAAACAGGGGGCGAGGACCGGGGAGCTGTTTTTT. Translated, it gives CASSYPKQGARTGELFF.

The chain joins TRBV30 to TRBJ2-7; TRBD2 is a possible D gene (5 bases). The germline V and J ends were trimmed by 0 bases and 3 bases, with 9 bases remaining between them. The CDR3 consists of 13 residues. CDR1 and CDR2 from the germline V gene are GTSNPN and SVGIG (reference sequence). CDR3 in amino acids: CAWSVRGLYEQYF. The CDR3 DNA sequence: TGTGCCTGGAGTGTACGGGGTCTCTACGAGCAGTACTTC.

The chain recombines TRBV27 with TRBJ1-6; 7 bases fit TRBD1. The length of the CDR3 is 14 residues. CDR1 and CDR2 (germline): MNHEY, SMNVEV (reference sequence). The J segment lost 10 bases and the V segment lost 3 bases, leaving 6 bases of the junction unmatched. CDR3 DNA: TGTGCCAGCAGTTTGTGGGACAGTCGGTCACCCCTCCACTTT. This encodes CASSLWDSRSPLHF.

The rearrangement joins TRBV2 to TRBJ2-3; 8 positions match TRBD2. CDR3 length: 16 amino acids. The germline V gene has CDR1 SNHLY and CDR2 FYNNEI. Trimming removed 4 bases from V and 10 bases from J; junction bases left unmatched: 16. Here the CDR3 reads CASSAPVIGGGRSQYF. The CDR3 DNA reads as TGTGCCAGCAGTGCCCCCGTTATCGGGGGGGGACGTTCGCAGTATTTT.

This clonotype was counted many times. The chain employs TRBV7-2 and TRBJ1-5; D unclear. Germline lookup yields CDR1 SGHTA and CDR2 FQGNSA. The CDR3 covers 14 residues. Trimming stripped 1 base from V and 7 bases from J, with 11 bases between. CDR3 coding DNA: TGTGCCAGCAGCTTAGGGGCCTCCTCACAGCCCCAGCATTTT. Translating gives CASSLGASSQPQHF.

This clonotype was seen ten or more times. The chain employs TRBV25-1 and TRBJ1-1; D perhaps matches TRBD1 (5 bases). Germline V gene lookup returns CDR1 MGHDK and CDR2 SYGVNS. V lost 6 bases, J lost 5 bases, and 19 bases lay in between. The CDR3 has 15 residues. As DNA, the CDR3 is TGTGCCAGCAGCATCAGCCCCGCAGGGTTGACTGAAGCTTTCTTT. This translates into CASSISPAGLTEAFF. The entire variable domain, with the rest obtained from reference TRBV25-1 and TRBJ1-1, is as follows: EADIYQTPRYLVIGTGKKITLECSQTMGHDKMYWYQQDPGMELHLIHYSYGVNSTEKGDLSSESTVSRIRTEHFPLTLESARPSHTSQYLCASSISPAGLTEAFFGQGTRLTVV.

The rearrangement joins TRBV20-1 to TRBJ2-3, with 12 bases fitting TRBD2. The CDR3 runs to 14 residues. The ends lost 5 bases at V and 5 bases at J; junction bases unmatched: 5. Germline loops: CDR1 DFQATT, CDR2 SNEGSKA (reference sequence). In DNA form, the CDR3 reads TGCAGTGCTGTGTGGACTAGCGGGGTAGATACGCAGTATTTT. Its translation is CSAVWTSGVDTQYF.

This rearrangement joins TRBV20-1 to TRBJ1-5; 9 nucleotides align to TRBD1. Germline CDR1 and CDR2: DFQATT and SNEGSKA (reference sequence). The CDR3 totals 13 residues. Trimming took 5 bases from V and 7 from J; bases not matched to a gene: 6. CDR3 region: CSASTGGRQPQHF. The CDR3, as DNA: TGCAGTGCTTCGACAGGGGGTCGACAGCCCCAGCATTTT.

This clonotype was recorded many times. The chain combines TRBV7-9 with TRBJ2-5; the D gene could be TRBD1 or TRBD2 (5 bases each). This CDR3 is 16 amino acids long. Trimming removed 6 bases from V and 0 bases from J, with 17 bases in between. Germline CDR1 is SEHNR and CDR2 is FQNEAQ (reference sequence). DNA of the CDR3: TGTGCCAGCAGGACTGGGACGACAGCTGACCAAGAGACCCAGTACTTC. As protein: CASRTGTTADQETQYF.

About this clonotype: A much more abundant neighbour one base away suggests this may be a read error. CDR3 loop: CTVASGVGTQPQHF. The CDR3 DNA reads TGCACCGTGGCATCAGGGGTAGGGACTCAGCCCCAGCATTTT. The chain joins TRBV29-1 to TRBJ1-5, with D possibly being TRBD1 (6 bases). Germline-derived CDR1 and CDR2 are SQVTM and ANQGSEA. This CDR3 comprises 14 residues.

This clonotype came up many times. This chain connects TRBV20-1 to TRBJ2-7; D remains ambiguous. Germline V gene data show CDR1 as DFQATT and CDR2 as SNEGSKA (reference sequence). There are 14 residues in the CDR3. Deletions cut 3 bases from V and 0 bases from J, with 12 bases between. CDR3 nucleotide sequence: TGCAGTGCTAGTACCCCATCGACCTCCTACGAGCAGTACTTC. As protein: CSASTPSTSYEQYF.

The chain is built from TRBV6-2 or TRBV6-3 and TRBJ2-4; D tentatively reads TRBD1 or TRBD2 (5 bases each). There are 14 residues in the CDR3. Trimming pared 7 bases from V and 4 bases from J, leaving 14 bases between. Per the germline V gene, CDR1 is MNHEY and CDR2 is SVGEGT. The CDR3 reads CASIGQGGKNIQYF. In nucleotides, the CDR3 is TGTGCCAGCATCGGTCAGGGCGGGAAAAACATTCAGTACTTC.

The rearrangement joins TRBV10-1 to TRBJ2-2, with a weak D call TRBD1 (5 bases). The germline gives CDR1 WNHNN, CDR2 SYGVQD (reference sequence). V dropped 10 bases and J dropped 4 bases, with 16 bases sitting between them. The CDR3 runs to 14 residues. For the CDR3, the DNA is TGCGCCACCTCCAGGGCTCGGAGCACCGGGGAGCTGTTTTTT. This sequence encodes CATSRARSTGELFF.

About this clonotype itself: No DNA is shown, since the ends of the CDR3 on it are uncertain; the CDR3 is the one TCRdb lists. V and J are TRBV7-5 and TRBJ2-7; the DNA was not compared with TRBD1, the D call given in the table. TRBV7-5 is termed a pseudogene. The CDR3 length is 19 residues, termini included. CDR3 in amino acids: CISVSEGRDRGVLAYEQYV.

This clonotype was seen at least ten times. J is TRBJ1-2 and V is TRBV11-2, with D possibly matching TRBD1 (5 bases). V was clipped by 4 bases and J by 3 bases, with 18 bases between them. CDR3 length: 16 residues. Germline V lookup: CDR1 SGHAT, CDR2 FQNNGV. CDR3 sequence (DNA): TGTGCCAGCAGCTCTTCTCCACAAGTCAGGGACTATGGCTACACCTTC. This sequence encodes CASSSSPQVRDYGYTF.

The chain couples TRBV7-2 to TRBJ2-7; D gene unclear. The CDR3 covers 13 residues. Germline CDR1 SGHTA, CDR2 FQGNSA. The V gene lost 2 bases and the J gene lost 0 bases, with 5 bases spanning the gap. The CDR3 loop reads CASSLYGSYEQYF. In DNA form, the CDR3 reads TGTGCCAGCAGCTTATACGGCTCCTACGAGCAGTACTTC.

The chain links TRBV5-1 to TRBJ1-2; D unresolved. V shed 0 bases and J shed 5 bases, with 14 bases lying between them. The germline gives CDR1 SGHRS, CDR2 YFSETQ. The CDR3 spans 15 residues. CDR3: CASSLAGSSRYGYTF. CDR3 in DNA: TGCGCCAGCAGCTTGGCCGGATCTAGTCGGTATGGCTACACCTTC.